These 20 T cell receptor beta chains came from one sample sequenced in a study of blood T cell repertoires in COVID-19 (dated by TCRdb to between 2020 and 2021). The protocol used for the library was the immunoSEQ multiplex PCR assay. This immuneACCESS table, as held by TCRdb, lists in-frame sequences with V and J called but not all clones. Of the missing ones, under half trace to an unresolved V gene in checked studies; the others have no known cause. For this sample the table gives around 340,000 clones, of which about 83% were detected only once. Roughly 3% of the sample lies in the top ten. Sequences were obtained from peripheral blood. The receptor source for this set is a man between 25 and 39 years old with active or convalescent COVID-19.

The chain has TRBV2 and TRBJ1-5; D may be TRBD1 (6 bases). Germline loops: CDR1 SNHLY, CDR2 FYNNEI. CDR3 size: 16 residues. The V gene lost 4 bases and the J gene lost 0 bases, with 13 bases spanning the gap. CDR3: CASSVRQARSNQPQHF. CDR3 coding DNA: TGTGCCAGCAGTGTACGACAGGCGCGTAGCAATCAGCCCCAGCATTTT.

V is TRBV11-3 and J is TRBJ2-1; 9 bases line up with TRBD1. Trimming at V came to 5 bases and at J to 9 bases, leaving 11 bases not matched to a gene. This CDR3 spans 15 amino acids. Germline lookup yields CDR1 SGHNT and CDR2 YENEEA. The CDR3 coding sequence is TGTGCCAGCAGCAAGCGGACAGGGGATGCGGGTGAGCAGTTCTTC. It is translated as CASSKRTGDAGEQFF.

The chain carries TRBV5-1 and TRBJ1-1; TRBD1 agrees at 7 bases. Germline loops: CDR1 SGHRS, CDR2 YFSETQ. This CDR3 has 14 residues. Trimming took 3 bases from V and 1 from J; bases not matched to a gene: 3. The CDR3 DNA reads TGCGCCAGCAGCTCACAGGGGCGGAACACTGAAGCTTTCTTT. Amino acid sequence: CASSSQGRNTEAFF.

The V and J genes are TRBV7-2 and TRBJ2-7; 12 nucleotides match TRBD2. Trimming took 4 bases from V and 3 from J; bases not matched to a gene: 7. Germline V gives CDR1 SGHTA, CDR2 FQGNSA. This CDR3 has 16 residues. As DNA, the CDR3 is TGTGCCAGCAGCTCCTGGACTAGCGGGGAGCTCTACGAGCAGTACTTC. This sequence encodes CASSSWTSGELYEQYF. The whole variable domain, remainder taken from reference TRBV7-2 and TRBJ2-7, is GAGVSQSPSNKVTEKGKDVELRCDPISGHTALYWYRQSLGQGLEFLIYFQGNSAPDKSGLPSDRFSAERTGGSVSTLTIQRTQQEDSAVYLCASSSWTSGELYEQYFGPGTRLTVT.

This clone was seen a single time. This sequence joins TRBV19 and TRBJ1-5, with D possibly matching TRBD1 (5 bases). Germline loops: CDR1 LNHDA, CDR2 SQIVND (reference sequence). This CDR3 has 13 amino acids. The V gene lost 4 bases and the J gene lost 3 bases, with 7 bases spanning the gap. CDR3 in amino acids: CASSTGPNQPQHF. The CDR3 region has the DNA TGTGCCAGTAGTACAGGGCCCAATCAGCCCCAGCATTTT.

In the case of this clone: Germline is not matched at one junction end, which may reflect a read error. The CDR3 DNA sequence: TGTGCCAGCAGCCCTAGCGGGAGGGCCCTTAAGGCCTTC. Translated, it gives CASSPSGRALKAF. The genes are TRBV5-6 and TRBJ2-7; 12 bases are shared with TRBD2. The CDR3 totals 13 residues. Germline CDR1 and CDR2: SGHDT and YYEEEE.

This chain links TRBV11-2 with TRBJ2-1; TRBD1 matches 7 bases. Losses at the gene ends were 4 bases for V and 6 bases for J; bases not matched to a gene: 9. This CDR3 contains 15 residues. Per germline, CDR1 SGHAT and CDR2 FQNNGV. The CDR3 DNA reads TGTGCCAGCAGCTCCGAGCGGAACAGGGGCAATGAGCAGTTCTTC. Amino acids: CASSSERNRGNEQFF.

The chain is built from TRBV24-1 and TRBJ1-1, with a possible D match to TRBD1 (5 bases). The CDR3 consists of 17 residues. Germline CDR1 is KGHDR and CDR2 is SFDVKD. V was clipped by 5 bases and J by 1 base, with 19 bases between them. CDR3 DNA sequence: TGTGCCACCAGTGCTCCCGGTAGGGAGGGGTCGAACACTGAAGCTTTCTTT. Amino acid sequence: CATSAPGREGSNTEAFF.

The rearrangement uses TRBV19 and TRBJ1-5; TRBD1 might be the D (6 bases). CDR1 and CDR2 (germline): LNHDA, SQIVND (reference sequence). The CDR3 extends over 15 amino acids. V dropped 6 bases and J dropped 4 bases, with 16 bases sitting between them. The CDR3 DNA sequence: TGTGCCAGTAGCAAACAGGGCGCGGTTAATCAGCCCCAGCATTTT. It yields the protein CASSKQGAVNQPQHF.

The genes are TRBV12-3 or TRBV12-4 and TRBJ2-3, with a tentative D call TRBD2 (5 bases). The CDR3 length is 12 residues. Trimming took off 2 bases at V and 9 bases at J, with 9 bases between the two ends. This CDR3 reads CASSLPRATQYF. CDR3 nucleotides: TGTGCCAGCAGTTTACCGCGGGCCACGCAGTATTTT.

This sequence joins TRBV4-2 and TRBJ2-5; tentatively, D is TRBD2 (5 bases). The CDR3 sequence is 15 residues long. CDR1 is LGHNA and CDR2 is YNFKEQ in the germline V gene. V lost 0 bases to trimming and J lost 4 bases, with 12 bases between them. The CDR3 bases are TGTGCCAGCAGCCAAGATGGGCTACGGGGAGAGACCCAGTACTTC. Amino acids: CASSQDGLRGETQYF.

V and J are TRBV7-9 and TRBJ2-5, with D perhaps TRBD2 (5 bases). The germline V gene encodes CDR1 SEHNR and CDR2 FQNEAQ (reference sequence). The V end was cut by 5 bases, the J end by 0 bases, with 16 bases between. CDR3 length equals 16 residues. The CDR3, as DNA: TGTGCCAGCAGCCGCCCCTGGCGGGCGTACCAAGAGACCCAGTACTTC. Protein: CASSRPWRAYQETQYF. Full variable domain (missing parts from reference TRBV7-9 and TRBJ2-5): DTGVSQNPRHKITKRGQNVTFRCDPISEHNRLYWYRQTLGQGPEFLTYFQNEAQLEKSRLLSDRFSAERPKGSFSTLEIQRTEQGDSAMYLCASSRPWRAYQETQYFGPGTRLLVL.

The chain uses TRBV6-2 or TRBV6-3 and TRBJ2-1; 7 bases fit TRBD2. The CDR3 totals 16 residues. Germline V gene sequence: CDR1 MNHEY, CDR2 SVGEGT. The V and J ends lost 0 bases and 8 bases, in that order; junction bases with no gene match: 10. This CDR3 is CASSYSRDYRSDEQFF. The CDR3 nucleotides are TGTGCCAGCAGTTACTCCAGGGACTACCGTAGCGATGAGCAGTTCTTC.

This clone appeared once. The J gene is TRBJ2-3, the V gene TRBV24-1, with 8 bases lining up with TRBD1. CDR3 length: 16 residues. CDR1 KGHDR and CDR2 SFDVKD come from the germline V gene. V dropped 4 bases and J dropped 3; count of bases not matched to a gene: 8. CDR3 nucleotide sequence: TGTGCCACCAGTGAATCCGACAGGGGCGTGACAGATACGCAGTATTTT. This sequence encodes CATSESDRGVTDTQYF.

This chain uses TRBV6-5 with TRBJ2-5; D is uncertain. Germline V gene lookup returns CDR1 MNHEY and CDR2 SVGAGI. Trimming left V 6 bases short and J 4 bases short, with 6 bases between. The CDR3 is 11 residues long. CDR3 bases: TGTGCCAGCAGCAACGGAGAGACCCAGTACTTC. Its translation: CASSNGETQYF.

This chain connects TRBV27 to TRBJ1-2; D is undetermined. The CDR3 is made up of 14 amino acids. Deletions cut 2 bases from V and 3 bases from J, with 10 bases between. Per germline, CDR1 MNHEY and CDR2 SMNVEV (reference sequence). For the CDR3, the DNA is TGTGCCAGCAGTTTAAGCGTCGGCTACTATGGCTACACCTTC. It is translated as CASSLSVGYYGYTF.

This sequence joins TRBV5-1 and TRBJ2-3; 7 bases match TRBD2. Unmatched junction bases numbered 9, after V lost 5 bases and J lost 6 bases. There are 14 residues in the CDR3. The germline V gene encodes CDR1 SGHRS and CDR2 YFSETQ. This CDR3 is CASSFGTIADTQYF. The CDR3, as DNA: TGCGCCAGCAGTTTCGGGACTATCGCCGATACGCAGTATTTT. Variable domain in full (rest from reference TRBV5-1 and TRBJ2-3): KAGVTQTPRYLIKTRGQQVTLSCSPISGHRSVSWYQQTPGQGLQFLFEYFSETQRNKGNFPGRFSGRQFSNSRSEMNVSTLELGDSALYLCASSFGTIADTQYFGPGTRLTVL.

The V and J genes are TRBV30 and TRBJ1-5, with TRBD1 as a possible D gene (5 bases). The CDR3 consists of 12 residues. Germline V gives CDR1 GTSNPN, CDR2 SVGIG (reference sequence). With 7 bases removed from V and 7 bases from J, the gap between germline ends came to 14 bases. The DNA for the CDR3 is TGTGCCTCCCAGGGCCCGGGCCAGCCCCAGCATTTT. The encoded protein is CASQGPGQPQHF.

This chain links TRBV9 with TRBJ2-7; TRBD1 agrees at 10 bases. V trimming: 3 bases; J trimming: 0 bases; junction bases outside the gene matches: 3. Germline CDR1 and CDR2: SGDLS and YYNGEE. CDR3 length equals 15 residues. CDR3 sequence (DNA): TGTGCCAGCAGCGAACGGGACAGGGGCTCCTACGAGCAGTACTTC. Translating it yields CASSERDRGSYEQYF.

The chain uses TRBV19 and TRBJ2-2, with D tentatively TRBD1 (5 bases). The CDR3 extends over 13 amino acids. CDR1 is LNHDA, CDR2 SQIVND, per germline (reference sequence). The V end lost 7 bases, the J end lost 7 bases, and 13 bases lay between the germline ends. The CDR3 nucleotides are TGTGCCAGTAAGAATCAGGGTAACGGGGAGCTGTTTTTT. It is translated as CASKNQGNGELFF.